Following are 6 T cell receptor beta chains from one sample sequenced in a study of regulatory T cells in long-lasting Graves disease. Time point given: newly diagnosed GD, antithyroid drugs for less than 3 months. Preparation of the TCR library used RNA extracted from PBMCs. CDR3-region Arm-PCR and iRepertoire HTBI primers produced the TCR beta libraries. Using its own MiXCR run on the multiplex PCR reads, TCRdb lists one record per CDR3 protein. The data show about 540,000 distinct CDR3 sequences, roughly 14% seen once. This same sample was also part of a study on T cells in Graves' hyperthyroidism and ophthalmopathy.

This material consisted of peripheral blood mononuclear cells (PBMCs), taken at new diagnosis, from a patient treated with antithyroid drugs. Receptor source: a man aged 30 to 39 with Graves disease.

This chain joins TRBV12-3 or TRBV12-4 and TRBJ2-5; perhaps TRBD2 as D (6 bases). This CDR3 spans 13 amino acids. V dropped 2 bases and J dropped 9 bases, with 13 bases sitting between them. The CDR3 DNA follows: TGTGCCAGCAGTTTACAAGGCTGGGAGGCCCAGTACTTC. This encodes CASSLQGWEAQYF.

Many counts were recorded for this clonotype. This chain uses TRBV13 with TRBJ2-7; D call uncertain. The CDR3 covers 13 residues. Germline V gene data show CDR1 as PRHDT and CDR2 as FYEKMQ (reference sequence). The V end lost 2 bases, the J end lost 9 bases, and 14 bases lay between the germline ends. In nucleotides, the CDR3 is TGTGCCAGCAGCTTATCACAGAATGGCGTGCAGTACTTC. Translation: CASSLSQNGVQYF.

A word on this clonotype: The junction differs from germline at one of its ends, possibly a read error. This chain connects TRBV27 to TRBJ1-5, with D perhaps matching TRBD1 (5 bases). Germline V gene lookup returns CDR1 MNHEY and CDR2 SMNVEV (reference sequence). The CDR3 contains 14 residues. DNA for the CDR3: TGTGACAGCAGTTACAGGAGTAGCAATCAGCCCCAGCATTTT. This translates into CDSSYRSSNQPQHF.

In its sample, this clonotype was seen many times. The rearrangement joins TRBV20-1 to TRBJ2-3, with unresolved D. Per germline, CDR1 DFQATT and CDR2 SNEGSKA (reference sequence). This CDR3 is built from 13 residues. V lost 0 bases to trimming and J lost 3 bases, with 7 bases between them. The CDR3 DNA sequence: TGCAGTGCTAGAGAACCTACGACAGATACGCAGTATTTT. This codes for CSAREPTTDTQYF.

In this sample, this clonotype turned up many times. CDR3 sequence (DNA): TGTGCCAGCAGCTATATTATCGACAGGGGAAATCTCTACGAGCAGTACTTC. Amino acid sequence: CASSYIIDRGNLYEQYF. The chain uses TRBV7-8 and TRBJ2-7; 8 bases map to TRBD1. The germline V gene has CDR1 SGHVS and CDR2 FQNEAQ. CDR3 length equals 17 residues. J was trimmed by 3 bases and V by 4 bases; bases with no gene match: 14.

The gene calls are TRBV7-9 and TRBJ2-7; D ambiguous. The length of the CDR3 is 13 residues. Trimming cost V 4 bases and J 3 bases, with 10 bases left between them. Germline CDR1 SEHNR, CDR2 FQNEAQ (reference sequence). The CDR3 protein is CASSSRHNYEQYF. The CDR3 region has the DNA TGTGCCAGCAGCTCGCGACATAACTACGAGCAGTACTTC.